This section outlines one T cell receptor (beta chain) sequence together with its context. Sequenced by immunoSEQ multiplex PCR; TCRdb stores in-frame clones only, minus some. This table holds about 250,000 clones, nearly 90% found once. The CDR3 loop spans 13 amino acids. The germline gives CDR1 SNHLY, CDR2 FYNNEI. Trimming removed 3 bases from V and 6 bases from J, with 11 bases in between. The data stem from a study of blood T cell repertoires in COVID-19. Turning to the study itself: There were acute and convalescent COVID-19 samples, and they came from the United States, Italy and Spain. PBMCs, B-cell-depleted T cells, or T cells were the source of the cDNA or gDNA that made up the material.

This clonotype originated in a woman aged 60-75 years with COVID-19, enrolled during active disease. Sequenced sample: peripheral blood. The gene calls are TRBV2 and TRBJ1-1, with a weak D call TRBD1 (6 bases). The CDR3 nucleotides read TGTGCCAGCAGTGAGGTAGGGGGGGCTGAAGCTTTCTTT. This codes for CASSEVGGAEAFF.